This T cell receptor (beta chain) was identified in a study of blood T cell repertoires in COVID-19 (dated by TCRdb to 2018 to 2020). Describing the broader study: Collaborator samples came from the United States, Italy and Spain and covered acute and convalescent phases of COVID-19. The dataset comprised deeply sampled blood TCRbeta repertoires from subjects exposed to, actively infected with, or recovered from COVID-19. The repertoires were released in a freely available public database meant as a resource for research on the immune response to SARS-CoV-2. The prospective study material was composed of cDNA or gDNA derived from T cells, B-cell-depleted T cells, or PBMCs. The samples were drawn from the first 160 participants of the ongoing ImmuneRACE study and from 1,200 or so subjects provided by 6 global collaborators. Where HLA class I and class II types were available, the types were taken from metadata supplied by the sample provider, not from assay-based typing. Nearly every sample came with metadata listing a de-identified subject ID, COVID-19 status, age in years and sex.

Comments on this clone: Its specific antigen is unknown. The sample holds no much larger clone one base away, and base qualities are not on file.

In the prospective study, participants were roughly 18 to 95 years old, resided in 25 or so geographic areas of the United States, and were enrolled through a virtual design. In the prospective study, cohorts were assigned on the basis of participant-reported clinical history obtained from a screening survey and a study questionnaire. For ImmuneRACE Cohort 3, a participant was defined as recovered based on two consecutive negative NP/OP PCR tests, clearance by a healthcare professional, or resolution of symptoms. Mobile phlebotomists in the prospective study collected whole blood, serum and a nasopharyngeal or oropharyngeal swab from every participant. Additional blood draws and questionnaires over an approximately two-month period could optionally be provided by prospective study participants. Prospective study blood samples were shipped either frozen or at room temperature before DNA extraction.

Broad study findings and their caveats: How much clinical and demographic metadata was included differed by source and by participant, and the metadata was provided uncurated.

TCRbeta CDR3 regions were amplified from genomic DNA using the immunoSEQ Assay, a bias-controlled multiplex PCR. The study's own analysis went as follows. Within the assay, amplification of reference gene primers was used to estimate how many nucleated cells each sample contained. To quantify the absolute abundance of each unique TCRbeta CDR3 rearrangement, sequence reads were collapsed and filtered. Productive Simpson clonality was computed per sample as the square root of Simpson's diversity index over productive rearrangements. Held by TCRdb, this immuneACCESS table contains in-frame sequences only and omits some clones. Under half of the omission traces to an unresolved V gene where checked; the cause of the rest is unknown. Clonal size and the V and J genes are those of that table, whereas D and trimming came from the DNA. This sample is represented by about 320,000 clones; around nine tenths of them were singletons. Approximately 6% of the sample belongs to the ten largest clones.

V loses 1 base of germline sequence and J loses 6 bases, and the interval between the two ends is 9 bases. The germline V gene supplies CDR1 SGHVS and CDR2 FQNEAQ. The CDR3 numbers 13 residues from cysteine through phenylalanine. Only the CDR3 DNA is retained, 39 bases long and in frame from the first base. The clonotype was recovered from a woman aged 25 to 39 who had recovered from COVID-19. Recombination connected TRBV7-8 to TRBJ1-2; the D segment could be TRBD1, given 6 matching bases. Source material: PBMCs or T cells enriched from blood (not recorded which). In nucleotides, the sequence is TGTGCCAGCAGCTTAGTGTCAGGGGATGGCTACACCTTC. It encodes CASSLVSGDGYTF. With the portions outside the CDR3 filled from the reference TRBV7-8 and TRBJ1-2 genes, the complete variable region becomes GAGVSQSPRYKVAKRGQDVALRCDPISGHVSLFWYQQALGQGPEFLTYFQNEAQLDKSGLPSDRFFAERPEGSVSTLKIQRTQQEDSAVYLCASSLVSGDGYTFGSGTRLTVV.